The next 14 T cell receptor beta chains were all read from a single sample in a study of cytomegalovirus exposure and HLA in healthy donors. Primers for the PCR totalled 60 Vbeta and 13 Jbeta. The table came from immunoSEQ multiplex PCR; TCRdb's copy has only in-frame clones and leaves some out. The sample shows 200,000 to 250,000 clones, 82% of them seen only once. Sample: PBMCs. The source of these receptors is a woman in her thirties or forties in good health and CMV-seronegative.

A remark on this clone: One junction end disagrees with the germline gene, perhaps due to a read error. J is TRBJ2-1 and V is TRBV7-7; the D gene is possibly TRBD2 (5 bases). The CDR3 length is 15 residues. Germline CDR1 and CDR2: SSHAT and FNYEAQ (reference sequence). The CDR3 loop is CASSPEAGSYNEQFF. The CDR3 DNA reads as TGTGCTAGCAGTCCAGAGGCGGGCTCCTACAATGAGCAGTTCTTC.

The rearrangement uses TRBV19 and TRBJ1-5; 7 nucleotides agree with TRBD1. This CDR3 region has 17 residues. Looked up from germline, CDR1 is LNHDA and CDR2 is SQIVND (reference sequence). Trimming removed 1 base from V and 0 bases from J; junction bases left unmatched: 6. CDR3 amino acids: CASSIGHQGDSNQPQHF. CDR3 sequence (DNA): TGTGCCAGTAGTATAGGCCATCAGGGGGATAGCAATCAGCCCCAGCATTTT.

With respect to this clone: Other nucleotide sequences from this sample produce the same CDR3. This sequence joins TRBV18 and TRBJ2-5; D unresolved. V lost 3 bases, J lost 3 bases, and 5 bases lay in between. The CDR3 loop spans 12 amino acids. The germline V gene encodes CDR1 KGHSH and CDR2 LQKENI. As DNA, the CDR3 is TGTGCCAGCTCACCCCGGGAAGAGACCCAGTACTTC. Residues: CASSPREETQYF.

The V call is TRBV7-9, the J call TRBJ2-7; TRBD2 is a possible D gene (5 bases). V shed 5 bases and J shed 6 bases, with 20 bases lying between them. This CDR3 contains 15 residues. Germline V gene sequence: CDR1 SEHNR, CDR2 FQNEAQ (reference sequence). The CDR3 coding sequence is TGTGCCAGCAGCGCCAGGACTTATGAAGCCCTCGAGCAGTACTTC. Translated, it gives CASSARTYEALEQYF.

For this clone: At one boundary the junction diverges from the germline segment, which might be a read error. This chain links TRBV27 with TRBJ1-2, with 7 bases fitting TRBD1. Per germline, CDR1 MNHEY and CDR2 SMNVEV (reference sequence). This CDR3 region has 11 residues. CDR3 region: CASSNTGAPYF. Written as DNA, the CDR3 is TGTGCCAGCAGCAATACAGGGGCCCCATACTTC.

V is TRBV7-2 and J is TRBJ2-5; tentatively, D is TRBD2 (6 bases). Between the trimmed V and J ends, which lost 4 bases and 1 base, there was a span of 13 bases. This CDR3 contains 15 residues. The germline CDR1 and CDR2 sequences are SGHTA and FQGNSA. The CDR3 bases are TGTGCCAGCAGCTCCGGGAGACTCGTCCAAGAGACCCAGTACTTC. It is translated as CASSSGRLVQETQYF.

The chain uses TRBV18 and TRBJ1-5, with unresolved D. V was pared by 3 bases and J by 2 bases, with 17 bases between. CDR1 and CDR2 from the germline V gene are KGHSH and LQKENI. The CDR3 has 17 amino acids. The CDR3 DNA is TGTGCCAGCTCACCCTATCAGAGCACAGTTCGCAATCAGCCCCAGCATTTT. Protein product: CASSPYQSTVRNQPQHF.

The CDR3, as DNA: TGTGCCAGCAGCCGCCAGCCAGCGGGGACTACCGGGGAGCTGTTTTTT. Protein sequence: CASSRQPAGTTGELFF. The chain couples TRBV11-2 to TRBJ2-2, with 7 bases identical to TRBD2. The germline V gene encodes CDR1 SGHAT and CDR2 FQNNGV. The CDR3 is 16 residues long. The V and J ends lost 5 bases and 5 bases, in that order; junction bases with no gene match: 11.

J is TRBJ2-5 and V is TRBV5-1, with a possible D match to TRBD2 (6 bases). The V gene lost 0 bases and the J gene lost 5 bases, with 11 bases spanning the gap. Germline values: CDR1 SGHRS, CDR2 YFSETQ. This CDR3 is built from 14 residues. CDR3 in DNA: TGCGCCAGCAGCTTGGCCGATGGGGGGGAGACCCAGTACTTC. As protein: CASSLADGGETQYF.

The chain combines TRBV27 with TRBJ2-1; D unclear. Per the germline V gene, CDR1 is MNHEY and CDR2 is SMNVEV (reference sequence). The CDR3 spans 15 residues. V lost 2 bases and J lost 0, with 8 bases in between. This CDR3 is CASSLVPSSYNEQFF. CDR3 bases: TGTGCCAGCAGTTTAGTCCCCAGCTCCTACAATGAGCAGTTCTTC.

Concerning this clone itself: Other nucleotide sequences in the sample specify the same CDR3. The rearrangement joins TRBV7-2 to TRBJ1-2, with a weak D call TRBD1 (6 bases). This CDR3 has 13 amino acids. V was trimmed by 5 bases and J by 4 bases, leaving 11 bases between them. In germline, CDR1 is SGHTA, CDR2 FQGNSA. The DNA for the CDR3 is TGTGCCAGCAGCCCTCGAGGGGGCTATGGCTACACCTTC. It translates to CASSPRGGYGYTF.

DNA of the CDR3: TGTGCCAGCAGCCAAGTCCGGGACTCACGCTACGAGCAGTACTTC. Amino acids: CASSQVRDSRYEQYF. The chain combines TRBV4-2 with TRBJ2-7; tentatively, D is TRBD2 (6 bases). Germline CDR1 is LGHNA and CDR2 is YNFKEQ. CDR3 length: 15 residues. V was pared by 1 base and J by 3 bases, with 13 bases between.

Written as DNA, the CDR3 is TGTGCCAGCAGCTTGATACTCCCGGGACAGACCTACGAGCAGTACTTC. Translated, it gives CASSLILPGQTYEQYF. The chain is built from TRBV5-8 and TRBJ2-7; TRBD1 matches at 7 bases. The germline V gene encodes CDR1 SGHTS and CDR2 YDEGEE. Germline trimming cut 1 base from V and 2 bases from J; bases unmatched to any gene: 9. CDR3 size: 16 residues.

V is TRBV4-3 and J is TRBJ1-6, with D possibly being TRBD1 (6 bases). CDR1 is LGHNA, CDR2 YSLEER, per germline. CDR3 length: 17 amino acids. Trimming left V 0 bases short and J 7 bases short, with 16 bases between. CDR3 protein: CASSQDSGTSLNSPLHF. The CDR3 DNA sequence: TGCGCCAGCAGCCAAGACTCAGGGACATCTCTAAATTCACCCCTCCACTTT.